This is a list of T cell receptor beta chains from one sample in a study of T-cell reconstitution after alpha-beta-depleted transplantation in children. TCRdb fed the PCR reads into MiXCR, producing one record per CDR3 protein. The sample shows about 980,000 distinct CDR3 sequences, about 29% of them seen only once. The sample here was PBMCs, mostly from graft donor cells, taken 360 days after TCRalphabeta/CD19-depleted stem cell transplant. These receptors were taken from a boy younger than two who had a stem cell transplant for SCID, so the T cells may come from the graft donor. Each CDR3 is given with its conserved first and last residue. Fields, in order: V gene, CDR3 length, clone size, D gene, J gene, CDR3 protein, CDR3 DNA. D genes are given only for firm matches. Clone size, where shown, is once, few, many, or a class for clones that have expanded.

>TRBV11-2|14|NA|NA|TRBJ2-5
CASSLLPGLGTQYF
TGTGCCAGCAGCTTACTACCGGGCCTGGGGACCCAGTACTTC
>TRBV5-6|14|few|NA|TRBJ2-5
CASGFAGTGETQYF
TGTGCCAGCGGCTTCGCAGGGACGGGGGAGACCCAGTACTTC
>TRBV10-2|14|NA|NA|TRBJ2-6
CASSHMVLSNVLTF
TGCGCCAGCAGTCACATGGTTTTGTCCAACGTCCTGACTTTC
>TRBV29-1|13|NA|NA|TRBJ1-1
CSVFRTVNTEAFF
TGCAGCGTCTTTAGGACCGTGAACACTGAAGCTTTCTTT
>TRBV4-1|16|NA|NA|TRBJ2-1
CASRSQGSVPGNEQFF
TGCGCCAGCAGGAGCCAAGGGTCCGTTCCCGGCAATGAGCAGTTCTTC
>TRBV27|14|NA|TRBD2|TRBJ2-7
CASSPLAGGFEQYF
TGTGCCAGCAGTCCACTAGCGGGGGGCTTCGAGCAGTACTTC
>TRBV10-3|16|NA|TRBD2|TRBJ2-7
CAISRPLAGGTYEQYF
TGTGCCATCAGTCGACCTCTAGCGGGGGGAACCTACGAGCAGTACTTC
>TRBV12-3/TRBV12-4|17|NA|TRBD1|TRBJ2-1
CASSQPGGQGRVNEQFF
TGTGCCAGCAGTCAGCCCGGGGGACAGGGAAGAGTCAATGAGCAGTTCTTC
>TRBV7-3|21|NA|TRBD2|TRBJ2-5
CASSLKVRLAGAGGGQETQYF
TGTGCCAGCAGCTTAAAAGTTAGGCTAGCGGGGGCCGGTGGGGGTCAAGAGACCCAGTACTTC
>TRBV7-2|15|few|TRBD2|TRBJ2-5
CASSLEAGGLGTQYF
TGTGCCAGCAGCTTAGAAGCGGGGGGGCTCGGGACCCAGTACTTC
>TRBV20-1|15|few|TRBD1|TRBJ2-2
CSASPTGSDTGELFF
TGCAGTGCTTCCCCGACAGGGTCGGACACCGGGGAGCTGTTTTTT
>TRBV29-1|13|NA|TRBD2|TRBJ2-1
CSVPGGLRNEQFF
TGCAGCGTGCCGGGGGGGCTGAGGAATGAGCAGTTCTTC
>TRBV12-3/TRBV12-4|15|NA|NA|TRBJ2-2
CASTVGGGETGELFF
TGTGCCAGCACCGTTGGAGGGGGCGAGACCGGGGAGCTGTTTTTT
>TRBV12-3/TRBV12-4|15|NA|TRBD2|TRBJ2-3
CASSFLGLLTDTQYF
TGTGCCAGCAGTTTTCTGGGACTACTCACAGATACGCAGTATTTT
>TRBV7-3|14|NA|TRBD1|TRBJ2-2
CASSLGRGSGELFF
TGTGCCAGCAGCTTAGGCAGGGGGTCCGGGGAGCTGTTTTTT
>TRBV7-8|14|NA|NA|TRBJ2-3
CALSDRGLTDTQYF
TGTGCCCTTTCAGACAGAGGTCTCACAGATACGCAGTATTTT